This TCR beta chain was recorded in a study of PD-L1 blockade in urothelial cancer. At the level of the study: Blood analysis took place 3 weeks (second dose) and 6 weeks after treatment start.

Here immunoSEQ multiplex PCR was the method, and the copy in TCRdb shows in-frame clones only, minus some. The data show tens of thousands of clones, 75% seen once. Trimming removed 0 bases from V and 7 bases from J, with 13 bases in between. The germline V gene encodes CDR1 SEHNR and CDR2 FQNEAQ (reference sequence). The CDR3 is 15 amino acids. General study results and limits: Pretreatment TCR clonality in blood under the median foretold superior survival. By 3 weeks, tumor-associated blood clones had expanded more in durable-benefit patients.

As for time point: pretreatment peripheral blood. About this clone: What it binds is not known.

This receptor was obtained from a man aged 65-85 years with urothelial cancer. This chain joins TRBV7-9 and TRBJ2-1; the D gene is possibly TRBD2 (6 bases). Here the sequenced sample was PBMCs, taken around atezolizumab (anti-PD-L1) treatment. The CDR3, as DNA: TGTGCCAGCAGCTTAGCAATCGGGGCGGGGAATGAGCAGTTCTTC. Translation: CASSLAIGAGNEQFF.